This TCR beta chain was captured in a study of T cells in Graves' hyperthyroidism and ophthalmopathy. The CDR3 regions of TCR beta were amplified from RNA transcripts. The HTBI primer set served for first-round RT-PCR of the TCR CDR3. TCRdb called the multiplex PCR reads again in MiXCR, with one record for every CDR3 protein. The table has almost 250,000 distinct CDR3 sequences, around 24% seen once; the top ten hold approximately 35%. Patients with uncontrolled infections, other autoimmune diseases, pregnancy or lactation were excluded. Thyroid ultrasound and orbital computed tomography, with clinical symptoms and serum thyroxine and TRAb, informed diagnoses. This clonotype was seen ten or more times. The sample consisted of blood. This TCR was recovered from a woman aged 35 to 49 with Graves' ophthalmopathy.

CDR3 sequence reads: CATHPGNRDTGELFF. The CDR3 region has the DNA TGTGCCACCCACCCCGGGAACAGGGACACCGGGGAGCTGTTTTTT. The chain employs TRBV10-3 and TRBJ2-2; a weak D match, TRBD1 (6 bases). This CDR3 has 15 amino acids. V lost 10 bases, J lost 3 bases, and 18 bases lay in between. Germline V gene lookup returns CDR1 ENHRY and CDR2 SYGVKD.